This T cell receptor beta chain was recovered during a study of PD-1 blockade in classical Hodgkin lymphoma. The assay was immunoSEQ multiplex PCR, and TCRdb's table has in-frame clones only and misses some. The sample has about 20,000 clones, 80% seen once; the top ten hold approximately 7%. Time point noted: cycle 4 day 1 (C4D1), after five to seven weeks of nivolumab. Each and every patient relapsed after autologous stem cell transplantation, and patients got differing brentuximab vedotin exposure. Germline V gene lookup returns CDR1 SGHTA and CDR2 FQGNSA. V was trimmed by 3 bases and J by 2 bases, leaving 7 bases between them. CDR3 length equals 13 residues.

This TCR was sampled from a human donor with classical Hodgkin lymphoma. J is TRBJ2-5 and V is TRBV7-2, with D hard to call. This specimen consisted of peripheral blood mononuclear cells (PBMCs), obtained before the fourth cycle of nivolumab. The CDR3 DNA reads TGTGCCAGCAGCTTTAGCCAGCAAGAGACCCAGTACTTC. This translates into CASSFSQQETQYF.